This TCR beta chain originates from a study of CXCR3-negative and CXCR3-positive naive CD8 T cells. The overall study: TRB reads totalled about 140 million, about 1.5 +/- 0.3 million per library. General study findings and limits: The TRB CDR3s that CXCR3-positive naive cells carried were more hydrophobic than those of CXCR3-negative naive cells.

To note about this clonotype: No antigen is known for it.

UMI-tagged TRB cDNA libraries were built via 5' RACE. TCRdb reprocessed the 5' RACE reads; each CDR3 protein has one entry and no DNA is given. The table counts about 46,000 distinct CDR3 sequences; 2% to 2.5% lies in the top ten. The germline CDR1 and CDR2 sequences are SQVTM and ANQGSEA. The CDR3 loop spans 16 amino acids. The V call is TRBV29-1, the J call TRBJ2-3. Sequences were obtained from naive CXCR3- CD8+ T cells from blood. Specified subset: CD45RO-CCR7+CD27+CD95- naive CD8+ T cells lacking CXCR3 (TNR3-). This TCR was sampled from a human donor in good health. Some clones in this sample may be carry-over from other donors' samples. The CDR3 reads CSVEGHFVLSTDTQYF.